Presented here are 5 T cell receptor beta chains from one specimen sequenced in a study of cytotoxic CD8 clonotypes in ibrutinib-treated CLL. Libraries were prepared by immunoSEQ multiplex PCR; TCRdb keeps only in-frame clonotypes and omits some of them. Of about 14,000 clones in the sample, 55% to 75% were seen once. Sample: PBMCs, taken before ibrutinib treatment. The receptors originated from a human donor with chronic lymphocytic leukemia.

The J gene is TRBJ2-1, the V gene TRBV5-1; TRBD2 aligns across 12 bases. This CDR3 region has 15 residues. Germline V gene sequence: CDR1 SGHRS, CDR2 YFSETQ. The V gene end was trimmed by 4 bases and the J gene end by 10 bases; junction bases not matched to a gene: 9. The CDR3 region is CASSVLAGGPWEQFF. The CDR3 region has the DNA TGCGCCAGCAGCGTCCTAGCGGGGGGGCCGTGGGAGCAGTTCTTC. Full variable domain (missing parts from reference TRBV5-1 and TRBJ2-1): KAGVTQTPRYLIKTRGQQVTLSCSPISGHRSVSWYQQTPGQGLQFLFEYFSETQRNKGNFPGRFSGRQFSNSRSEMNVSTLELGDSALYLCASSVLAGGPWEQFFGPGTRLTVL.

The CDR3 coding sequence is TGTGCCAGCAGCTTCGGGGGACGGACTAACACCGGGGAGCTGTTTTTT. This sequence encodes CASSFGGRTNTGELFF. The chain combines TRBV7-8 with TRBJ2-2; D might be TRBD2 (6 bases). V was trimmed by 3 bases and J by 2 bases, leaving 13 bases between them. CDR1 is SGHVS, CDR2 FQNEAQ, per germline. CDR3 length: 16 amino acids.

J is TRBJ2-1 and V is TRBV6-4; D may be TRBD1 (6 bases). Germline V gene data show CDR1 as MRHNA and CDR2 as SNTAGT. The CDR3 has 15 residues. The V and J ends lost 0 bases and 6 bases respectively, with 12 bases between them. The CDR3 is CASSDSRAGANEQFF. The CDR3 DNA reads TGTGCCAGCAGTGACTCGAGGGCAGGGGCCAATGAGCAGTTCTTC.

The CDR3 here is CASRQGSGLRGYTF. The CDR3 nucleotides read TGTGCCAGCAGACAGGGTTCGGGGTTGAGGGGCTACACCTTC. V gene TRBV27 combines with J gene TRBJ1-2, with a tentative D call TRBD1 (6 bases). Trimming took off 6 bases at V and 8 bases at J, with 19 bases between the two ends. This CDR3 has 14 residues. The V gene's germline CDR1 is MNHEY and CDR2 SMNVEV (reference sequence).

The chain employs TRBV18 and TRBJ1-2; maybe TRBD1 (5 bases). Germline CDR1 is KGHSH and CDR2 is LQKENI. The CDR3 is 14 amino acids. V was trimmed by 3 bases and J by 0 bases, leaving 8 bases between them. In DNA form, the CDR3 reads TGTGCCAGCTCACCGGGGGAAGCTAACTATGGCTACACCTTC. It is translated as CASSPGEANYGYTF.